The 16 T cell receptor beta chains below come from one sample, sequenced in a study of beta chain features in type 1 diabetes. Study-wide points: Significant though moderate, a shortening of TCRB CDR3s appeared in all four CD4+ subsets of Type 1 diabetes patients.

Reverse transcribing all isolated RNA meant expressed TCRB transcripts were sequenced. Only in-frame clones appear in the TCRdb table, and some are missing; sequencing was by immunoSEQ multiplex PCR. This table holds roughly 230,000 clones, 11% found once. No cognate antigen is known for these TCRs. Material: naive CD4+ T cells from blood. These receptors all come from a man in his thirties or forties with type 1 diabetes.

This clone turned up a few times. The V gene is TRBV27, the J gene TRBJ2-4; D may be TRBD1 (6 bases). With 10 bases removed from V and 0 bases from J, the gap between germline ends came to 13 bases. CDR3 size: 14 residues. Germline values: CDR1 MNHEY, CDR2 SMNVEV (reference sequence). In nucleotides, the CDR3 is TGTGCCACCTCCAGGGGCCCAGCCAAAAACATTCAGTACTTC. The encoded protein is CATSRGPAKNIQYF.

The chain employs TRBV19 and TRBJ2-1, with 9 bases that match TRBD1. With V trimmed by 4 bases and J by 7 bases, 8 bases remained unmatched. The V gene's germline CDR1 is LNHDA and CDR2 SQIVND (reference sequence). CDR3 length: 15 residues. DNA for the CDR3: TGTGCCAGTAGTAGCGCCGGGACAGGGTCGAATGAGCAGTTCTTC. As protein: CASSSAGTGSNEQFF.

V is TRBV2 and J is TRBJ1-6; TRBD1 aligns across 8 bases. Germline V CDR1 and CDR2: SNHLY, FYNNEI. The CDR3 has 14 residues. V was clipped by 5 bases and J by 7 bases; unmatched bases: 4. The CDR3 nucleotides are TGTGCCAGCAGTCGACAGGGGAGGAATTCACCCCTCCACTTT. Translating it yields CASSRQGRNSPLHF.

The V gene is TRBV2, the J gene TRBJ1-4, with 7 bases lining up with TRBD1. The germline gives CDR1 SNHLY, CDR2 FYNNEI. V lost 4 bases and J lost 6; bases outside the gene matches: 8. The CDR3 loop spans 15 amino acids. The CDR3 DNA sequence: TGTGCCAGCAGTGCCCGGGACAGATTTTATGAAAAACTGTTTTTT. Translating gives CASSARDRFYEKLFF. Variable domain in full (rest from reference TRBV2 and TRBJ1-4): EPEVTQTPSHQVTQMGQEVILRCVPISNHLYFYWYRQILGQKVEFLVSFYNNEISEKSEIFDDQFSVERPDGSNFTLKIRSTKLEDSAMYFCASSARDRFYEKLFFGSGTQLSVL.

The chain has TRBV18 and TRBJ2-3; 7 nucleotides line up with TRBD2. This CDR3 region has 17 residues. Germline CDR1 is KGHSH and CDR2 is LQKENI. The J segment lost 2 bases and the V segment lost 3 bases, leaving 11 bases of the junction unmatched. The CDR3 loop reads CASSPLASGGFTDTQYF. Written as DNA, the CDR3 is TGTGCCAGCTCACCTCTAGCATCGGGGGGATTCACAGATACGCAGTATTTT.

This clone was seen a handful of times. The chain recombines TRBV7-3 with TRBJ2-2; 10 bases align to TRBD2. V lost 5 bases to trimming and J lost 4 bases; unmatched junction nucleotides: 4. CDR1 is SGHTA, CDR2 FQGTGA, per germline. This CDR3 contains 15 residues. In DNA form, the CDR3 reads TGTGCCAGCAGCCTGGGACTAGCGTTCACCGGGGAGCTGTTTTTT. The encoded protein is CASSLGLAFTGELFF.

The chain uses TRBV18 and TRBJ2-3; tentatively, D is TRBD1 (6 bases). This CDR3 spans 15 amino acids. Germline assignment: CDR1 KGHSH and CDR2 LQKENI. Trimming shortened V by 0 bases and J by 2 bases, and 9 bases separated the two germline ends. This CDR3 reads CASSPPDRYTDTQYF. CDR3 sequence (DNA): TGTGCCAGCTCACCACCGGACAGATACACAGATACGCAGTATTTT. Combining the CDR3 with reference TRBV18 and TRBJ2-3 gives the whole variable domain NAGVMQNPRHLVRRRGQEARLRCSPMKGHSHVYWYRQLPEEGLKFMVYLQKENIIDESGMPKERFSAEFPKEGPSILRIQQVVRGDSAAYFCASSPPDRYTDTQYFGPGTRLTVL.

This clone was seen more than once but under ten times. V and J are TRBV29-1 and TRBJ2-3, with TRBD2 matching over 8 bases. With 7 bases clipped from V and 0 bases from J, the junction kept 3 bases outside the gene matches. The germline V gene has CDR1 SQVTM and CDR2 ANQGSEA. This CDR3 spans 13 amino acids. The CDR3 coding sequence is TGCAGCGCCGGGGGGGCTAGCACAGATACGCAGTATTTT. Its protein product is CSAGGASTDTQYF.

This clone was seen a handful of times. The V call is TRBV7-2, the J call TRBJ1-5; no firm D call. Germline CDR1 and CDR2: SGHTA and FQGNSA. The V and J ends lost 3 bases and 7 bases respectively, with 7 bases between them. The CDR3 length is 12 residues. This CDR3 is CASSFNRQPQHF. The DNA of the CDR3 is TGTGCCAGCAGCTTTAATCGGCAGCCCCAGCATTTT.

The chain combines TRBV19 with TRBJ2-3, with a tentative D call TRBD2 (6 bases). Trimming took 4 bases from V and 3 from J, leaving 20 bases between them. Per germline, CDR1 LNHDA and CDR2 SQIVND (reference sequence). This CDR3 contains 17 residues. CDR3 protein: CASSTTGTPGSTDTQYF. CDR3 nucleotides: TGTGCCAGTAGTACAACCGGGACTCCCGGGTCGACAGATACGCAGTATTTT.

This clone occurred a few times. The chain couples TRBV11-2 to TRBJ2-3; no clear D. CDR3 length: 14 residues. The ends were cut back, 1 base at V and 5 bases at J, with 10 bases in the middle. From germline, CDR1 is SGHAT and CDR2 FQNNGV. For the CDR3, the DNA is TGTGCCAGCAGCTTAGGTAGTGCGGTAGATACGCAGTATTTT. Residues: CASSLGSAVDTQYF.

The V and J genes are TRBV11-1 and TRBJ1-2, with no clear D. This CDR3 is 14 amino acids long. Germline values: CDR1 SGHAT, CDR2 FQDESV (reference sequence). Trimming cost V 5 bases and J 13 bases, with 23 bases left between them. The CDR3 reads CASSQVRGWARRTF. The CDR3 DNA is TGTGCCAGCAGCCAAGTACGAGGGTGGGCTCGCCGCACCTTC. Drawing the rest from reference TRBV11-1 and TRBJ1-2, the complete variable domain is EAEVAQSPRYKITEKSQAVAFWCDPISGHATLYWYRQILGQGPELLVQFQDESVVDDSQLPKDRFSAERLKGVDSTLKIQPAELGDSAMYLCASSQVRGWARRTFGSGTRLTVV.

V and J are TRBV9 and TRBJ2-5, with a weak D call TRBD2 (6 bases). V was clipped by 2 bases and J by 5 bases, with 16 bases between them. Germline loops: CDR1 SGDLS, CDR2 YYNGEE. The CDR3 consists of 15 residues. CDR3 protein: CASSVAGGARETQYF. The CDR3 region has the DNA TGTGCCAGCAGCGTGGCGGGCGGGGCGAGGGAGACCCAGTACTTC.

In its sample, this clone was seen a few times. J is TRBJ2-5 and V is TRBV29-1, with TRBD1 matching over 8 bases. The trim removed 6 bases at V and 5 bases at J, leaving 11 bases unmatched. This CDR3 has 14 residues. Germline V CDR1 and CDR2: SQVTM, ANQGSEA. Here the CDR3 DNA reads TGCAGCGTCCCCTGGACAGGGTGGAGTGAGACCCAGTACTTC. This codes for CSVPWTGWSETQYF.

This clone has a handful of counts. The chain joins TRBV4-1 to TRBJ2-4, with 8 bases fitting TRBD2. The CDR3 sequence is 16 residues long. Losses at the gene ends were 2 bases for V and 2 bases for J; bases not matched to a gene: 5. Germline CDR1 MGHRA, CDR2 YSYEKL. CDR3 sequence reads: CASSQPREGTKNIQYF. The CDR3 coding sequence is TGCGCCAGCAGCCAACCCCGGGAGGGAACCAAAAACATTCAGTACTTC.

The CDR3 DNA is TGTGCCAGCTCACCACCGACGGGGAGACGCTACAATGAGCAGTTCTTC. This codes for CASSPPTGRRYNEQFF. This sequence joins TRBV18 and TRBJ2-1, with D maybe TRBD2 (5 bases). Germline lookup yields CDR1 KGHSH and CDR2 LQKENI. V dropped 0 bases and J dropped 3 bases, with 12 bases sitting between them. The CDR3 runs to 16 residues.